This record covers a single T cell receptor beta chain. In TCRdb, the 5' RACE reads were re-called with MiXCR into one record per CDR3 protein. The data contain some 210,000 distinct CDR3 sequences, approximately 16% of them singletons. Every sampled donor was Caucasian and healthy. These data belong to a study of identical twins. V lost 3 bases and J lost 5; bases outside the gene matches: 5. The length of the CDR3 is 16 residues. These data were likewise used in another study, on T cells expressing NK-cell markers. From that second work: These clonotypes also led the CD3+CD56-NKG2C+ fraction in four donors.

Specimen: CD8+ T cells sorted from blood. The TCR comes from a woman younger than 30 in good health. The chain is built from TRBV12-3 or TRBV12-4 and TRBJ2-1, with 12 bases that match TRBD2. The CDR3 here is CASSFPGLAGNNEQFF. For the CDR3, the DNA is TGTGCCAGCAGTTTCCCCGGACTAGCGGGAAACAATGAGCAGTTCTTC.